This paragraph reports one T cell receptor beta chain. This specimen comes from a study of control samples from healthy donors and cancer patients. Clones were sequenced by immunoSEQ multiplex PCR, and TCRdb holds only the in-frame ones, with some missing. This sample carries about 80,000 clones, about 79% of them seen once, and the ten largest clones take approximately 10%. The CDR3 runs to 17 residues. Trimming took 3 bases from V and 1 from J, leaving 13 bases between them. Germline V gives CDR1 MDHEN, CDR2 SYDVKM. This chain links TRBV28 with TRBJ1-6; weak D call: TRBD1 (5 bases). Sequenced material: PBMCs. The clonotype comes from a man aged 60 to 75 with head and neck cancer. The CDR3 sequence is CASSFPGRVSYNSPLHF. CDR3 DNA sequence: TGTGCCAGCAGTTTCCCAGGGAGGGTATCCTATAATTCACCCCTCCACTTT.